These 8 T cell receptor beta chains came from one sample sequenced in a study of T cell repertoires in cytomegalovirus infection. TCRdb analysed the reads with MiXCR anew, one entry per CDR3 protein. The table has roughly 100,000 distinct CDR3 sequences, over 40% seen once; the top ten hold 65% to 75%. No antigen has been assigned to these receptors. The sequenced sample was CD8+ T cells from cultured PBMCs, obtained from culture after CMV antigen stimulation. The receptors shown here come from a human donor in good health (CMV status not recorded). Some clones in this sample may be carry-over from other donors' samples.

This clonotype was detected ten times or more. The chain combines TRBV19 with TRBJ1-1; tentatively, D is TRBD1 (6 bases). Germline CDR1 is LNHDA and CDR2 is SQIVND (reference sequence). Trimming stripped 4 bases from V and 1 base from J, with 16 bases between. The CDR3 covers 16 residues. CDR3 amino acids: CASSNRPYRENTEAFF. The DNA of the CDR3 is TGTGCCAGTAGTAACCGCCCCTACAGGGAGAACACTGAAGCTTTCTTT. Full variable domain (outside the CDR3, taken from reference TRBV19 and TRBJ1-1): DGGITQSPKYLFRKEGQNVTLSCEQNLNHDAMYWYRQDPGQGLRLIYYSQIVNDFQKGDIAEGYSVSREKKESFPLTVTSAQKNPTAFYLCASSNRPYRENTEAFFGQGTRLTVV.

The sample holds a few counts of this clonotype. The rearrangement joins TRBV5-6 to TRBJ2-1; D remains unclear. The CDR3 is 12 residues long. Trimming cost V 3 bases and J 10 bases, with 11 bases left between them. The germline gives CDR1 SGHDT, CDR2 YYEEEE. The CDR3, as DNA: TGTGCCAGCAGCTCCACACAAGAAGAGCAGTTCTTC. It codes for CASSSTQEEQFF. The full variable domain, in which reference TRBV5-6 and TRBJ2-1 provide the parts outside the CDR3, is DAGVTQSPTHLIKTRGQQVTLRCSPKSGHDTVSWYQQALGQGPQFIFQYYEEEERQRGNFPDRFSGHQFPNYSSELNVNALLLGDSALYLCASSSTQEEQFFGPGTRLTVL.

The genes are TRBV4-2 and TRBJ2-1, with 13 bases identical to TRBD2. Unmatched junction bases numbered 13, after V lost 1 base and J lost 10 bases. The CDR3 sequence is 18 residues long. Germline values: CDR1 LGHNA, CDR2 YNFKEQ. CDR3 in amino acids: CASSQAFAGLAGEGEQFF. CDR3 bases: TGTGCCAGCAGCCAAGCCTTTGCCGGACTAGCGGGGGAGGGAGAGCAGTTCTTC.

The V and J genes are TRBV27 and TRBJ1-2, with 7 positions matching TRBD1. Germline V gene data show CDR1 as MNHEY and CDR2 as SMNVEV (reference sequence). V was clipped by 6 bases and J by 8 bases; unmatched bases: 6. This CDR3 has 12 amino acids. CDR3 sequence (DNA): TGTGCCAGCAGGGGAGACAGGGACGGCTACACCTTC. Its translation: CASRGDRDGYTF.

The chain couples TRBV5-1 to TRBJ1-1, with TRBD1 identical over 7 bases. The CDR3 runs to 15 residues. The V segment lost 0 bases and the J segment 2 bases; nucleotides outside the gene matches: 4. From germline, CDR1 is SGHRS and CDR2 YFSETQ. CDR3 nucleotides: TGCGCCAGCAGCTTGGAGGGACAGTTTAACACTGAAGCTTTCTTT. Translation gives CASSLEGQFNTEAFF.

This clonotype appeared a few times. This sequence joins TRBV12-3 or TRBV12-4 and TRBJ1-2; weak D call: TRBD1 (6 bases). The CDR3 extends over 13 amino acids. Trimming removed 5 bases at V and 6 bases at J, with 13 bases between. The CDR3 is CASSRTGGDGYTF. In nucleotides, the CDR3 is TGTGCCAGCAGTCGAACCGGGGGCGATGGCTACACCTTC.

The V call is TRBV13, the J call TRBJ2-1, with 10 bases aligning to TRBD1. This CDR3 comprises 16 residues. Germline trimming cut 5 bases from V and 5 bases from J; bases unmatched to any gene: 9. Germline loops: CDR1 PRHDT, CDR2 FYEKMQ (reference sequence). For the CDR3, the DNA is TGTGCCAGCAGCCGAACCCCGGGACAGGGGAACAATGAGCAGTTCTTC. It specifies CASSRTPGQGNNEQFF.

There are a few counts of this clonotype. The chain recombines TRBV10-3 with TRBJ1-1; D ambiguous. The CDR3 length is 14 residues. V gave up 4 bases and J gave up 1 base, with 10 bases separating them. Germline assignment: CDR1 ENHRY and CDR2 SYGVKD. This chain's CDR3 is CAISGGGSNTEAFF. The DNA for the CDR3 is TGTGCCATCAGTGGGGGAGGCTCGAACACTGAAGCTTTCTTT.